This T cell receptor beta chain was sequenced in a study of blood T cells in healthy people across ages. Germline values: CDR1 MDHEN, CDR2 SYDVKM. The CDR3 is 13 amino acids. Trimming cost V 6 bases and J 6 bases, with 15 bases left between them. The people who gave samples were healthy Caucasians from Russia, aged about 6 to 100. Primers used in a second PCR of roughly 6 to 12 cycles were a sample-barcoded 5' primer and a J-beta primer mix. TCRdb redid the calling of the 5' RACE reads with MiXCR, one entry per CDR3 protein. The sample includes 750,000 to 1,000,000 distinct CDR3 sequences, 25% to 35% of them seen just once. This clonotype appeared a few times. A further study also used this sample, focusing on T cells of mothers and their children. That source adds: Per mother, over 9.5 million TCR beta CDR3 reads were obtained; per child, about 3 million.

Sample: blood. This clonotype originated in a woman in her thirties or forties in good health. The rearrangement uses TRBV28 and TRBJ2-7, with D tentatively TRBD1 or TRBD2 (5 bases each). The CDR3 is CASSRPGRSEQYF. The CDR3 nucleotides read TGTGCCAGCAGCCGCCCGGGGCGCTCCGAGCAGTACTTC.